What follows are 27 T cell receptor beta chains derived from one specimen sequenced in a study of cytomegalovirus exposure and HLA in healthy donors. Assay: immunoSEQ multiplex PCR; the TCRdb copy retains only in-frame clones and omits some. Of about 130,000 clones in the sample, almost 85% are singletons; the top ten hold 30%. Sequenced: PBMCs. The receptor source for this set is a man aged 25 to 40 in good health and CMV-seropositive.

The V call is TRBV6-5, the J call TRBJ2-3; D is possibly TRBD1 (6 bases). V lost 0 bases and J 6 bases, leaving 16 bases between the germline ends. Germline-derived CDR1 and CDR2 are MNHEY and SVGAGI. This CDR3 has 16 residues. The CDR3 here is CASSYSGAARGDTQYF. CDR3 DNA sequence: TGTGCCAGCAGTTACTCGGGGGCAGCCCGGGGCGATACGCAGTATTTT.

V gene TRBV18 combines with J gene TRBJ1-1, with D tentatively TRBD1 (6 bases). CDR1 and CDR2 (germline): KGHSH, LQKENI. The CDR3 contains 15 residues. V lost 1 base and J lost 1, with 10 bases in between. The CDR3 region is CASSPQGVGNTEAFF. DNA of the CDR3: TGTGCCAGCTCACCACAGGGGGTAGGGAACACTGAAGCTTTCTTT.

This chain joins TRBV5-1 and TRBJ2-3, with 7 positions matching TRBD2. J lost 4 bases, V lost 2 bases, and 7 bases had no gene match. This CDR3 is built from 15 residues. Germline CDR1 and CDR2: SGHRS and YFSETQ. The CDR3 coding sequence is TGCGCCAGCAGCTTCGGGGGGAGGAAGGCAGATACGCAGTATTTT. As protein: CASSFGGRKADTQYF.

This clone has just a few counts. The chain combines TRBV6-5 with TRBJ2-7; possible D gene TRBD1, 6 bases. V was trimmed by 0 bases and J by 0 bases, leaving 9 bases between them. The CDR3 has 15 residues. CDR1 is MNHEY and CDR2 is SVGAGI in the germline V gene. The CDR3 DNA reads TGTGCCAGCAGTTACTCAGGACAGATCTCCTACGAGCAGTACTTC. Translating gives CASSYSGQISYEQYF.

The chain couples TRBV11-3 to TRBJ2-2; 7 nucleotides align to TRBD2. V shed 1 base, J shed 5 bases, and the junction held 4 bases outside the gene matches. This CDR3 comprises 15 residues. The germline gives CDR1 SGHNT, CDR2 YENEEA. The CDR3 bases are TGTGCCAGCAGCTTAGGTCCCGGGAGGACCGGGGAGCTGTTTTTT. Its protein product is CASSLGPGRTGELFF.

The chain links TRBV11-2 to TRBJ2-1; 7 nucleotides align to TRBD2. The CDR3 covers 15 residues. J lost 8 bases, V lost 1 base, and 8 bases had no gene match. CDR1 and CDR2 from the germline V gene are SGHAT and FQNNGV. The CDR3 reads CASSLGLAGDHEQFF. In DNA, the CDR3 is TGTGCCAGCAGCTTAGGACTAGCCGGAGACCATGAGCAGTTCTTC.

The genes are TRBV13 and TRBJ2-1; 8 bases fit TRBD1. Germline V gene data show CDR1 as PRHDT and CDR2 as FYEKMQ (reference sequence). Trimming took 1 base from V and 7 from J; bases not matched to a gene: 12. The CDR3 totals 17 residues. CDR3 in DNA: TGTGCCAGCAGCTTAGAGGTGGCTCGGACAGGGTGGAATGAGCAGTTCTTC. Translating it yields CASSLEVARTGWNEQFF.

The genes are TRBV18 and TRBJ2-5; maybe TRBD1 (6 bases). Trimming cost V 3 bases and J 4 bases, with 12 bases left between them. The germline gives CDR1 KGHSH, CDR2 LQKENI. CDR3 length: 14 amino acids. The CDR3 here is CASSPPGERETQYF. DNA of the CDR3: TGTGCCAGCTCACCGCCAGGGGAGCGAGAGACCCAGTACTTC.

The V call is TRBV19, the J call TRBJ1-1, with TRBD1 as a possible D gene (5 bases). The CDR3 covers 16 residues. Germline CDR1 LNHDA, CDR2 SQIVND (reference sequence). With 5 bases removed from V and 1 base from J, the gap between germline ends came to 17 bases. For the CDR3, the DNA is TGTGCCAGTAGTCATATTGGATTTCAGGGGAACACTGAAGCTTTCTTT. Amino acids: CASSHIGFQGNTEAFF.

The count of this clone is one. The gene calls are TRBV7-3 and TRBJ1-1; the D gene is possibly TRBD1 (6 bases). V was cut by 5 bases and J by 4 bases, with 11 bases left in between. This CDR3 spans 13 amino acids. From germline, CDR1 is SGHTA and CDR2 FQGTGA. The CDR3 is CASSQGLGTEAFF. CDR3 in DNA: TGTGCCAGCAGCCAGGGGTTGGGCACTGAAGCTTTCTTT.

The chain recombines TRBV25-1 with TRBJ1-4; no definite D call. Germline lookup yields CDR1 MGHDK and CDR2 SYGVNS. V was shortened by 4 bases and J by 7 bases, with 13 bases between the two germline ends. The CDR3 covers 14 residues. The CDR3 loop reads CASSGLKRREKLFF. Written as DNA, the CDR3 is TGTGCCAGCAGTGGGCTCAAGAGGCGTGAAAAACTGTTTTTT.

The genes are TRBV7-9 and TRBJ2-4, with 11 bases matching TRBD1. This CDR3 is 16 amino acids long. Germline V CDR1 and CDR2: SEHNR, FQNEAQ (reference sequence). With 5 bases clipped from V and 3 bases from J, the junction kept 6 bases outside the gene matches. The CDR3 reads CASSGTGGVDKNIQYF. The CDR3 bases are TGTGCCAGCAGCGGGACAGGGGGTGTAGACAAAAACATTCAGTACTTC. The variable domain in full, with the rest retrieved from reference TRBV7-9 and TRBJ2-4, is DTGVSQNPRHKITKRGQNVTFRCDPISEHNRLYWYRQTLGQGPEFLTYFQNEAQLEKSRLLSDRFSAERPKGSFSTLEIQRTEQGDSAMYLCASSGTGGVDKNIQYFGAGTRLSVL.

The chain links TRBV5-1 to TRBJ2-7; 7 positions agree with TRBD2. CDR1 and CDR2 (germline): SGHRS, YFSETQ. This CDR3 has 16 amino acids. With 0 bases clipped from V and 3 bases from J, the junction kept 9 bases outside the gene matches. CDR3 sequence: CASSLGGGGVGYEQYF. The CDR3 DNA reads TGCGCCAGCAGCTTGGGGGGCGGGGGAGTCGGCTACGAGCAGTACTTC.

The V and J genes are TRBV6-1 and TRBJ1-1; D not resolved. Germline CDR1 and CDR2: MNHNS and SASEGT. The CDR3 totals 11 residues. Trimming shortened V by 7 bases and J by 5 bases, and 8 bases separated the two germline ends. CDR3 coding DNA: TGTGCCAGCATAGAGGGAACTGAAGCTTTCTTT. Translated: CASIEGTEAFF.

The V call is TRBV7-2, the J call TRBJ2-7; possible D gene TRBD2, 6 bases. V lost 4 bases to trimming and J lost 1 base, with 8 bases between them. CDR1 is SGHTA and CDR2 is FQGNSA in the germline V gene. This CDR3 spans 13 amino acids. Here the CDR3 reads CASSSGLSYEQYF. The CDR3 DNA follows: TGTGCCAGCAGCTCGGGACTGTCCTACGAGCAGTACTTC.

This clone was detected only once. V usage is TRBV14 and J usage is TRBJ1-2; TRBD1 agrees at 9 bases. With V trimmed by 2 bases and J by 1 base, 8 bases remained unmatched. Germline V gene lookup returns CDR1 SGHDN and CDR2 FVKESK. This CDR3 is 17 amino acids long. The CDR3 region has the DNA TGTGCCAGCAGCCAAACCGGGACAGGGAGGTTTAACTATGGCTACACCTTC. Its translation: CASSQTGTGRFNYGYTF.

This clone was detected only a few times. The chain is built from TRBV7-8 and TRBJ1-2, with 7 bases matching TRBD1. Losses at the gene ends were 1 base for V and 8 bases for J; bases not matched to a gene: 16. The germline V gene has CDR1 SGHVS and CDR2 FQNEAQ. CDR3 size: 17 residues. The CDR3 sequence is CASSLDSTGPFGGGYTF. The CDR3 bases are TGTGCCAGCAGCTTAGACTCGACAGGGCCTTTTGGCGGGGGCTACACCTTC.

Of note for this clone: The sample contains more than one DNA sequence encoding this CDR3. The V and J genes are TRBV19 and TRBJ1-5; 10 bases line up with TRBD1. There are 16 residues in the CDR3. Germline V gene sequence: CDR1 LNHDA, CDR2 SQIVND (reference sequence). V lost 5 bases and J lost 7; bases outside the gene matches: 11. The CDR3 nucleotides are TGTGCCAGTAGTCTACCGGGACAGGGGATAAACCAGCCCCAGCATTTT. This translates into CASSLPGQGINQPQHF.

The CDR3, as DNA: TGTGCCAGCAGTTTGAGGGTTTATGGCTACACCTTC. This sequence encodes CASSLRVYGYTF. The genes are TRBV28 and TRBJ1-2; unclear D gene. Germline CDR1 and CDR2: MDHEN and SYDVKM. The CDR3 is 12 amino acids. Trimming left V 3 bases short and J 5 bases short, with 7 bases between.

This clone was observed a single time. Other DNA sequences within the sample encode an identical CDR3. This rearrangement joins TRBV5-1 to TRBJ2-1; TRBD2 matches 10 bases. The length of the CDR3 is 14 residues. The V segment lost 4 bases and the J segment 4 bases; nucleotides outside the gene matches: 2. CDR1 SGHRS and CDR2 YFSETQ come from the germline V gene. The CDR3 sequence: CASSPAGGYNEQFF. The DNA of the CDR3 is TGCGCCAGCAGCCCAGCGGGAGGGTACAATGAGCAGTTCTTC.

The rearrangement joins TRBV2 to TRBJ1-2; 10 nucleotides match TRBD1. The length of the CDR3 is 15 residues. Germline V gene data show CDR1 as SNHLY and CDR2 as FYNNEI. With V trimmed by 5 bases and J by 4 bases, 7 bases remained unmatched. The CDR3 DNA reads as TGTGCCAGCAGTCCCGGGACAGGGGTAGTCTATGGCTACACCTTC. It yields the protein CASSPGTGVVYGYTF. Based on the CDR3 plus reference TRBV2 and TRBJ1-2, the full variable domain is EPEVTQTPSHQVTQMGQEVILRCVPISNHLYFYWYRQILGQKVEFLVSFYNNEISEKSEIFDDQFSVERPDGSNFTLKIRSTKLEDSAMYFCASSPGTGVVYGYTFGSGTRLTVV.

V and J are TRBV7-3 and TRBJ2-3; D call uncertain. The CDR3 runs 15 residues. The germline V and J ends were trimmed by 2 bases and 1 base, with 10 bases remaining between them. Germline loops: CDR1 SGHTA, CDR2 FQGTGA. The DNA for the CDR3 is TGTGCCAGCAGCTTAGGCCTCGAGGGCACAGATACGCAGTATTTT. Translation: CASSLGLEGTDTQYF.

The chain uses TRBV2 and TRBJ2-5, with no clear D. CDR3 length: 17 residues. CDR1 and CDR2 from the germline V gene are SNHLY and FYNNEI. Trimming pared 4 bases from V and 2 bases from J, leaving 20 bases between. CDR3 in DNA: TGTGCCAGCAGTGGAACACCCCCCCCGCTCATGCAAGAGACCCAGTACTTC. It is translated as CASSGTPPPLMQETQYF.

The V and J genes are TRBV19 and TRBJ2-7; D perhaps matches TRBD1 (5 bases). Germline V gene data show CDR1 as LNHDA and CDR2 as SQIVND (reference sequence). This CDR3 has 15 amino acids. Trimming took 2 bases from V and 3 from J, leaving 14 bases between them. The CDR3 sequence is CASSIMKGQYYEQYF. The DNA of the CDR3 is TGTGCCAGTAGTATAATGAAGGGGCAGTACTACGAGCAGTACTTC.

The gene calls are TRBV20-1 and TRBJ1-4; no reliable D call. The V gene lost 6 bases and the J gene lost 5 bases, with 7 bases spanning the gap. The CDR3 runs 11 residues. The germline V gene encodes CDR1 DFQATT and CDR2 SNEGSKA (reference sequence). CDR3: CSAPSNEKLFF. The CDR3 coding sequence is TGCAGTGCCCCCTCCAATGAAAAACTGTTTTTT.

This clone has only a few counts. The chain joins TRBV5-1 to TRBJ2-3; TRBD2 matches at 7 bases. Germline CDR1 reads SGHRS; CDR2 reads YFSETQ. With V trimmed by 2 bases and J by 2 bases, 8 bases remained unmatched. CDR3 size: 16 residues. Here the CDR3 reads CASSFRPRGNTDTQYF. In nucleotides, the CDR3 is TGCGCCAGCAGCTTTCGCCCGCGGGGGAACACAGATACGCAGTATTTT.

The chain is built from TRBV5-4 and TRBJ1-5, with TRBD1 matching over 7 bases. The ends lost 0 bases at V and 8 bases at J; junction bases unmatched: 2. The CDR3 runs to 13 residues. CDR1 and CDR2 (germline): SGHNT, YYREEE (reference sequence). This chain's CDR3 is CASSLAGTEPQHF. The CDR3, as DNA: TGTGCCAGCAGCTTGGCGGGGACAGAGCCCCAGCATTTT.